This is a list of T cell receptor beta chains from one sample in a study of technical replicates of blood from a few donors. The method was immunoSEQ multiplex PCR; TCRdb's version includes in-frame clones alone and lacks a portion of them. The data hold 70,000 to 90,000 clones, with around 94% observed a single time. The sequenced material came from T cells isolated from PBMCs. These receptors originate from a human donor in good health. Each CDR3 is given with its conserved first and last residue. Fields, in order: J gene, V gene, D gene, clone size, CDR3 DNA, CDR3 protein. D genes are given only for firm matches. Part of the rows lack a size; the others show once, few, many or a class for expanded clones.

>TRBJ2-3|TRBV14|-|-
TGTGCCAGCAGCCGAGGACTTTACACAGATACGCAGTATTTT
CASSRGLYTDTQYF
>TRBJ1-1|TRBV28|-|-
TGTGCCAGCAGCTATTACAGATACACTGAAGCTTTCTTT
CASSYYRYTEAFF
>TRBJ2-1|TRBV27|TRBD2|-
TGTGCCAGCAGTACCAGCGGGAGCTTACCGTTCTTC
CASSTSGSLPFF
>TRBJ1-1|TRBV28|-|-
TGTGCCAGCAGTCCCATCACTGAAGCTTTCTTT
CASSPITEAFF
>TRBJ2-1|TRBV18|TRBD2|-
TGTGCCAGCTCACCATCTAGCGGGTCCTATGAGCAGTTCTTC
CASSPSSGSYEQFF
>TRBJ2-7|TRBV5-6|TRBD1|-
TGTGCCAGCAGTTGGGACAGCAGCTCCTACGAGCAGTACTTC
CASSWDSSSYEQYF
>TRBJ1-5|TRBV15|-|-
TGTGCCACCAGCGAGGCGCTTGGGGCGAGTAATCAGCCCCAGCATTTT
CATSEALGASNQPQHF
>TRBJ1-5|TRBV11-2|-|once
TGTGCCAGCGCCGCCGGAACAGGGCATCAGCCCCAGCATTTT
CASAAGTGHQPQHF
>TRBJ1-1|TRBV2|-|once
TGTGCCAGCCACGGGAACACTGAAGCTTTCTTT
CASHGNTEAFF
>TRBJ1-5|TRBV30|-|-
TGTGCCTGGAGTACTCCCTATCAGCCCCAGCATTTT
CAWSTPYQPQHF
>TRBJ2-3|TRBV5-4|-|-
TGTGCCAGCAGTTCAGCAGGGTACACAGATACGCAGTATTTT
CASSSAGYTDTQYF
>TRBJ1-1|TRBV19|-|-
TGTGCCAGTAGTACCATAGACAGGAACACTGAAGCTTTCTTT
CASSTIDRNTEAFF
>TRBJ2-2|TRBV5-6|TRBD1|-
TGTGCCAGCAGCCCGATCAGGGGGCGAAGGACCGGGGAGCTGTTTTTT
CASSPIRGRRTGELFF
>TRBJ2-7|TRBV11-3|-|-
TGTGCCAGCAGCTTAGAGGGCGGGCCCTACGAGCAGTACTTC
CASSLEGGPYEQYF
>TRBJ2-3|TRBV9|TRBD1|-
TGTGCCAGCAGCGTTAACAGGGGGCGAGCCCTCACAGATACGCAGTATTTT
CASSVNRGRALTDTQYF
>TRBJ2-4|TRBV19|TRBD2|once
TGTGCCAGTAGTTTAGGACGGGAGGTTATAAACATTCAGTACTTC
CASSLGREVINIQYF
>TRBJ2-7|TRBV10-3|TRBD1|-
TGTGCCACGACCGACAGGGAACCCTACGAGCAGTACTTC
CATTDREPYEQYF
>TRBJ2-2|TRBV5-6|TRBD2|-
TGTGCCAGCAGCTTGTTGCGGGAGGTCGGGGAGCTGTTTTTT
CASSLLREVGELFF
>TRBJ2-2|TRBV19|-|-
TGTGCCAGTAGTATCTGGGGTACGGGGTCTCGGGCCGGGGAGCTGTTTTTT
CASSIWGTGSRAGELFF
>TRBJ1-1|TRBV6-1|-|-
TGTGCCAGCAGTGACAGGCCGAACACTGAAGCTTTCTTT
CASSDRPNTEAFF
>TRBJ1-5|TRBV5-1|-|-
TGCGCCAGCAGCTTGGCCTTGCTACAGCCCCAGCATTTT
CASSLALLQPQHF
>TRBJ2-5|TRBV21-1|-|-
TGTGCCAGCAGCAAATTATGCAGACAGGGGTTTTTGTACCAAGAGACCCAGTACTTC
CASSKLCRQGFLYQETQYF
>TRBJ2-5|TRBV6-6|-|-
TGTGCCAGCAGCCCCCGGGGAGAGACCCAGTACTTC
CASSPRGETQYF
>TRBJ1-1|TRBV19|-|-
TGTGCCAGTAATACGGACGGGGAGGGTTACACTGAAGCTTTCTTT
CASNTDGEGYTEAFF
>TRBJ2-3|TRBV5-1|TRBD2|-
TGCGCCAGCAGTACTAGCGGGACTAGCACAGATACGCAGTATTTT
CASSTSGTSTDTQYF
>TRBJ2-3|TRBV14|-|once
TGTGCCAGCAGCCTACTCTATAGCGGCACAGATACGCAGTATTTT
CASSLLYSGTDTQYF
>TRBJ1-1|TRBV27|-|-
TGTGCCAGCAGTTTAGTGGCGAACACTGAAGCTTTCTTT
CASSLVANTEAFF
>TRBJ1-3|TRBV7-3|-|-
TGTGCCAGCAGCTTAAACCCCCCCTTGGGGGCCAAAGACTCTGGAAACACCATATATTTT
CASSLNPPLGAKDSGNTIYF
>TRBJ2-2|TRBV5-1|TRBD1|-
TGCGCCTGCCGGGACAGGGCGGGGACCGGGGAGCTGTTTTTT
CACRDRAGTGELFF
>TRBJ2-6|TRBV13|-|-
TGTGCCAGCAGCTCGAGTTCTGGGGCCAACGTCCTGACTTTC
CASSSSSGANVLTF
>TRBJ2-2|TRBV19|-|-
TGTGCCAGTAGTAATCAGGGGGAGCTGTTTTTT
CASSNQGELFF
>TRBJ2-7|TRBV6-5|-|-
TGTGCCAGCAGTTCCCCAGGGTTCTACGAGCAGTACTTC
CASSSPGFYEQYF
>TRBJ1-1|TRBV11-2|TRBD1|-
TGTGCCAGCAGCTTACTGACAGGGGGTATGGTGGAGAACACTGAAGCTTTCTTT
CASSLLTGGMVENTEAFF
>TRBJ2-1|TRBV5-1|TRBD2|-
TGCGCCTCCGGGGGGGGACCCCTAAGCTCCTACAATGAGCAGTTCTTC
CASGGGPLSSYNEQFF
>TRBJ2-7|TRBV7-8|TRBD2|-
TGTGCCAGCAGCTTAGGCGGGAGGATTTACGAGCAGTACTTC
CASSLGGRIYEQYF
>TRBJ1-2|TRBV11-3|-|-
TGTGCGACTAAGGGGGTCTATGGCTACACCTTC
CATKGVYGYTF
>TRBJ2-2|TRBV27|-|-
TGTGCCAGCAGTTTATTGGGCAGAATATCGAACACCGGGGAGCTGTTTTTT
CASSLLGRISNTGELFF
>TRBJ2-1|TRBV29-1|TRBD2|-
TGCAGCGTTGGCGGCCGGGACTATAACAATGAGCAGTTCTTC
CSVGGRDYNNEQFF
>TRBJ2-2|TRBV7-8|-|once
TGTGCCAGCAGCTTTATAGCGGCAGACACCGGGGAGCTGTTTTTT
CASSFIAADTGELFF
>TRBJ1-1|TRBV5-1|-|once
TGCGCCAGCAGCTTGGGTCGGGAGGACACTGAAGCTTTCTTT
CASSLGREDTEAFF
>TRBJ1-2|TRBV7-2|-|once
TGTGCCAGCACCTTGATGGGGGGCGGGGGAGGCTACACCTTC
CASTLMGGGGGYTF
>TRBJ1-3|TRBV4-2|TRBD1|-
TGTGCCAGCAGCCAAGGGACAGGGACTACTGGAAACACCATATATTTT
CASSQGTGTTGNTIYF
>TRBJ1-1|TRBV7-9|-|-
TGTGCCAGCAACCCGTGGGGGGGGCCGAACACTGAAGCTTTCTTT
CASNPWGGPNTEAFF
>TRBJ2-1|TRBV28|-|-
TGTGCCAGCAGTCCCCTCCCCTTCGTGCAGTTCTTC
CASSPLPFVQFF
>TRBJ2-1|TRBV27|-|-
TGTGCCAGCAGTTTACTAGTGGGCTACAATGAGCAGTTCTTC
CASSLLVGYNEQFF